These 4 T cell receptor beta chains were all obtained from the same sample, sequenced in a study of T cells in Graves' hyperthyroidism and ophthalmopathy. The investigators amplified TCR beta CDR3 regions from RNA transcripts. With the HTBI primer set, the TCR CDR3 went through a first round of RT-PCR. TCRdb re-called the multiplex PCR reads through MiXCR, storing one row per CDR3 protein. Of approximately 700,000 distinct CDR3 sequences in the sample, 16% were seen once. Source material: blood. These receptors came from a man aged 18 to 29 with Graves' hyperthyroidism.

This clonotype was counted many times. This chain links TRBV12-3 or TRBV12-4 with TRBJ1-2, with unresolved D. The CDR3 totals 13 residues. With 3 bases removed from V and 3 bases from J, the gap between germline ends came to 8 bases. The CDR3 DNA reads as TGTGCCAGCAGTTTGAGCCAATACTATGGCTACACCTTC. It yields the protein CASSLSQYYGYTF.

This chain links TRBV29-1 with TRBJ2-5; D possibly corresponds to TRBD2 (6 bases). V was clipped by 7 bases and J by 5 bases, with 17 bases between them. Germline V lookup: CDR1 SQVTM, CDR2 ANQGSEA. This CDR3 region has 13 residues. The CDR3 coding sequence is TGCAGCGCCTCCGGGCTGCGGGGTGAGACCCAGTACTTC. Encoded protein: CSASGLRGETQYF.

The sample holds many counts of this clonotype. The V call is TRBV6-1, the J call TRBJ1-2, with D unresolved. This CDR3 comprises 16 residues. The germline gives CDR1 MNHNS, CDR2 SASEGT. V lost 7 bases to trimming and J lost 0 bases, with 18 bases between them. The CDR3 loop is CASIGKGIPANYGYTF. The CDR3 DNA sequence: TGTGCCAGCATTGGGAAAGGAATCCCAGCTAACTATGGCTACACCTTC.

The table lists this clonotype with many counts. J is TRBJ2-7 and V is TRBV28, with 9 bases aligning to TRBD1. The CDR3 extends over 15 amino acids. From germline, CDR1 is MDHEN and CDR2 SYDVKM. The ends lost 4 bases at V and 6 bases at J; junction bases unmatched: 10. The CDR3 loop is CASSWGVGQGPEQYF. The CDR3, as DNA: TGTGCCAGCAGTTGGGGGGTGGGACAGGGCCCCGAGCAGTACTTC.